In this sample, the clone carrying this TCR beta chain turned up a few times. Its specificity is not known. The time point here: pre-treatment sample, taken before nivolumab and TIL therapy. The immunoSEQ assay was v3. Generated by immunoSEQ multiplex PCR, the TCRdb table keeps only in-frame clones and is missing some. The sample consists of 45,000 to 75,000 clones, roughly 66% of them appearing once. These data originate in a study of TIL therapy for anti-PD-1-resistant metastatic lung cancer. Study at large: Tumors had a median PD-L1 proportion score of about 6%.

The germline V gene encodes CDR1 MNHEY and CDR2 SMNVEV (reference sequence). The CDR3 is made up of 14 amino acids. The ends were cut back, 5 bases at V and 5 bases at J, with 13 bases in the middle. Findings and limits, study-wide: This highly selected cohort may not generalize to typical lung cancer patients.

The V and J genes are TRBV27 and TRBJ1-5, with D perhaps matching TRBD1 (5 bases). The receptor comes from a person aged 25 to 80 with non-small cell lung cancer. Sequenced material: blood, taken at baseline. This chain's CDR3 is CASSPYKGDQPQHF. The DNA for the CDR3 is TGTGCCAGCAGTCCCTACAAAGGGGATCAGCCCCAGCATTTT.